Presented here are 17 T cell receptor beta chains from one specimen sequenced in a study of T cells in localized non-small cell lung cancer. Here immunoSEQ multiplex PCR was the method, and the copy in TCRdb shows in-frame clones only, minus some. The sample has 50,000 to 55,000 clones, about 88% seen once; the top ten hold about a sixth. The source was PBMCs, collected before any cancer treatment. These receptors originate from a female donor with stage II lung adenocarcinoma.

V gene TRBV5-4 combines with J gene TRBJ1-6; D remains ambiguous. The V end was cut by 1 base, the J end by 4 bases, with 9 bases between. Germline V CDR1 and CDR2: SGHNT, YYREEE (reference sequence). This CDR3 spans 15 amino acids. CDR3 protein: CASSLWAGYNSPLHF. The DNA of the CDR3 is TGTGCCAGCAGCTTGTGGGCGGGGTATAATTCACCCCTCCACTTT.

The chain employs TRBV30 and TRBJ1-2; 7 positions match TRBD1. CDR1 GTSNPN and CDR2 SVGIG come from the germline V gene (reference sequence). V shed 0 bases, J shed 8 bases, and the junction held 3 bases outside the gene matches. The CDR3 spans 12 residues. CDR3 in DNA: TGTGCCTGGAGTGTACGAGGGGGCGGCTACACCTTC. This encodes CAWSVRGGGYTF.

The CDR3 loop is CASSPSPPASYEQYF. CDR3 nucleotide sequence: TGTGCCAGCTCACCGTCGCCCCCGGCCTCCTACGAGCAGTACTTC. The rearrangement links TRBV18 to TRBJ2-7; no clear D. Trimming removed 3 bases from V and 0 bases from J, with 12 bases in between. The CDR3 is 15 amino acids. CDR1 KGHSH and CDR2 LQKENI come from the germline V gene.

The genes are TRBV27 and TRBJ1-4; D is unclear. With 5 bases removed from V and 2 bases from J, the gap between germline ends came to 9 bases. The CDR3 is 14 residues long. Germline CDR1 and CDR2: MNHEY and SMNVEV (reference sequence). CDR3: CASSPTSTNEKLFF. CDR3 nucleotide sequence: TGTGCCAGCAGTCCAACCAGTACTAATGAAAAACTGTTTTTT.

This chain joins TRBV27 and TRBJ1-5, with 7 bases aligning to TRBD1. The germline gives CDR1 MNHEY, CDR2 SMNVEV (reference sequence). The V and J ends lost 5 bases and 0 bases, in that order; junction bases with no gene match: 22. The CDR3 runs 21 residues. DNA for the CDR3: TGTGCCAGCAGTCCCCGAATTCTGACAGGGCCCACCCAATATAGCAATCAGCCCCAGCATTTT. Encoded protein: CASSPRILTGPTQYSNQPQHF.

The V and J genes are TRBV19 and TRBJ1-4; D may be TRBD1 (5 bases). The germline gives CDR1 LNHDA, CDR2 SQIVND (reference sequence). The CDR3 has 15 amino acids. V dropped 7 bases and J dropped 5 bases, with 17 bases sitting between them. For the CDR3, the DNA is TGTGCCAGTACCCCCGCCGGGGGATCGAATGAAAAACTGTTTTTT. Protein: CASTPAGGSNEKLFF.

J is TRBJ2-6 and V is TRBV2; no definite D call. This CDR3 is built from 14 residues. Trimming removed 6 bases at V and 0 bases at J, with 6 bases between. Per the germline V gene, CDR1 is SNHLY and CDR2 is FYNNEI. This CDR3 reads CASSSLSGANVLTF. The CDR3 DNA follows: TGTGCCAGCAGCAGTCTCTCTGGGGCCAACGTCCTGACTTTC. Using reference TRBV2 and TRBJ2-6 for the parts outside the CDR3, the full variable domain is EPEVTQTPSHQVTQMGQEVILRCVPISNHLYFYWYRQILGQKVEFLVSFYNNEISEKSEIFDDQFSVERPDGSNFTLKIRSTKLEDSAMYFCASSSLSGANVLTFGAGSRLTVL.

This sequence joins TRBV14 and TRBJ1-1; D call uncertain. Germline values: CDR1 SGHDN, CDR2 FVKESK. This CDR3 contains 14 residues. V was shortened by 2 bases and J by 1 base, with 8 bases between the two germline ends. In nucleotides, the CDR3 is TGTGCCAGCAGCCAACGGACTAGGAACACTGAAGCTTTCTTT. It specifies CASSQRTRNTEAFF.

This chain links TRBV25-1 with TRBJ2-5, with D uncertain. CDR1 and CDR2 from the germline V gene are MGHDK and SYGVNS. V dropped 1 base and J dropped 4 bases, with 13 bases sitting between them. This CDR3 spans 15 amino acids. CDR3 in DNA: TGTGCCAGCAGTGAATTCGGAGAACCGGGAGAGACCCAGTACTTC. Protein: CASSEFGEPGETQYF.

This rearrangement joins TRBV6-1 to TRBJ2-2; D remains unclear. The germline V gene encodes CDR1 MNHNS and CDR2 SASEGT. V gave up 4 bases and J gave up 3 bases, with 12 bases separating them. The CDR3 length is 15 residues. The DNA for the CDR3 is TGTGCCAGCAGTGTGGGTGTCCGGGACACCGGGGAGCTGTTTTTT. Translation gives CASSVGVRDTGELFF.

A single count supports this clone. The V and J genes are TRBV10-3 and TRBJ1-2; D gene ambiguous. The CDR3 sequence is 18 residues long. Germline assignment: CDR1 ENHRY and CDR2 SYGVKD. The ends were cut back, 1 base at V and 3 bases at J, with 21 bases in the middle. CDR3 loop: CAISELGFERAVDYGYTF. CDR3 sequence (DNA): TGTGCCATCAGTGAGTTAGGATTTGAAAGGGCCGTGGACTATGGCTACACCTTC.

This clone was seen only a few times. This rearrangement joins TRBV11-2 to TRBJ2-5; 7 bases line up with TRBD1. This CDR3 is built from 14 residues. V shed 5 bases, J shed 4 bases, and the junction held 7 bases outside the gene matches. Germline lookup yields CDR1 SGHAT and CDR2 FQNNGV. CDR3 residues: CASSLGTVRETQYF. The CDR3 DNA is TGTGCCAGCAGCCTAGGGACAGTTAGAGAGACCCAGTACTTC.

The V and J genes are TRBV2 and TRBJ1-2; D may be TRBD1 (6 bases). V was clipped by 8 bases and J by 2 bases, with 21 bases between them. Germline V CDR1 and CDR2: SNHLY, FYNNEI. The CDR3 is 16 residues long. CDR3 amino acids: CASGYGRQADNYGYTF. Written as DNA, the CDR3 is TGTGCCAGCGGTTACGGTCGACAGGCTGACAACTATGGCTACACCTTC.

This rearrangement joins TRBV13 to TRBJ2-1; 12 nucleotides line up with TRBD2. The CDR3 extends over 16 amino acids. V lost 11 bases, J lost 0 bases, and 8 bases stayed unmatched. Germline V lookup: CDR1 PRHDT, CDR2 FYEKMQ (reference sequence). The CDR3 sequence: CAGLAGGPGSYNEQFF. CDR3 coding DNA: TGTGCCGGCCTAGCGGGGGGGCCGGGCTCCTACAATGAGCAGTTCTTC.

The CDR3 loop is CASSPILEMNTEAFF. As DNA, the CDR3 is TGTGCCAGCAGTCCCATCCTCGAAATGAACACTGAAGCTTTCTTT. V gene TRBV25-1 combines with J gene TRBJ1-1; D gene uncertain. This CDR3 spans 15 amino acids. The ends were cut back, 5 bases at V and 0 bases at J, with 13 bases in the middle. Germline lookup yields CDR1 MGHDK and CDR2 SYGVNS.

V is TRBV18 and J is TRBJ2-1; 7 nucleotides align to TRBD2. Per the germline V gene, CDR1 is KGHSH and CDR2 is LQKENI. Trimming took 6 bases from V and 7 from J; bases not matched to a gene: 6. This CDR3 contains 13 residues. This CDR3 is CASSPGLENEQFF. CDR3 coding DNA: TGTGCCAGCTCTCCTGGACTAGAGAATGAGCAGTTCTTC. Filled out from reference TRBV18 and TRBJ2-1, the complete variable domain reads NAGVMQNPRHLVRRRGQEARLRCSPMKGHSHVYWYRQLPEEGLKFMVYLQKENIIDESGMPKERFSAEFPKEGPSILRIQQVVRGDSAAYFCASSPGLENEQFFGPGTRLTVL.

The chain combines TRBV6-1 with TRBJ2-3; 8 bases fit TRBD2. This CDR3 is built from 15 residues. Germline loops: CDR1 MNHNS, CDR2 SASEGT. V lost 0 bases to trimming and J lost 3 bases; unmatched junction nucleotides: 2. This CDR3 reads CASSEAAGGTDTQYF. CDR3 nucleotide sequence: TGTGCCAGCAGTGAAGCGGCGGGGGGTACAGATACGCAGTATTTT.